Sequencing of this TCR beta chain was carried out in a study of CD8 T cells in ankylosing spondylitis. TCRdb reprocessed the 5' RACE reads with MiXCR, giving one entry per CDR3 protein. The sample lists some 250,000 distinct CDR3 sequences, over 8.5% occurring once. After removal of 5 bases from V and 7 bases from J, the junction contained 7 bases not matched to a gene. This CDR3 is 14 amino acids long. The germline V gene encodes CDR1 ENHRY and CDR2 SYGVKD. The chain combines TRBV10-3 with TRBJ2-1, with 8 bases that match TRBD1. The sample comprised blood, either unsorted or a sorted T cell fraction (not recorded which). The TCR originated in a male donor with ankylosing spondylitis or in good health (not recorded which). Written as DNA, the CDR3 is TGTGCCATCAGTCCCGGGACAGGAGGGAATGAGCAGTTCTTC. Its protein product is CAISPGTGGNEQFF.